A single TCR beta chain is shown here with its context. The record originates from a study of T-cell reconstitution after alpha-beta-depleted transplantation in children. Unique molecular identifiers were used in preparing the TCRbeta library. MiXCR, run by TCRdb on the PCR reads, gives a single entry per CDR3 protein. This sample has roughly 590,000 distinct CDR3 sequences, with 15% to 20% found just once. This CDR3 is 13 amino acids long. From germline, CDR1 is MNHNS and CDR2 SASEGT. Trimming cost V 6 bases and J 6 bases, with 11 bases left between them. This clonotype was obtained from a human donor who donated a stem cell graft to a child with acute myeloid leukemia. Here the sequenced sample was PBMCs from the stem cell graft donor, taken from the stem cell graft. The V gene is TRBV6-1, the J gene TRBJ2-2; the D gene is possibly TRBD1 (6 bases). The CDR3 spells CASRTDRSGELFF. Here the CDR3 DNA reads TGTGCCAGCAGAACGGACAGATCCGGGGAGCTGTTTTTT.